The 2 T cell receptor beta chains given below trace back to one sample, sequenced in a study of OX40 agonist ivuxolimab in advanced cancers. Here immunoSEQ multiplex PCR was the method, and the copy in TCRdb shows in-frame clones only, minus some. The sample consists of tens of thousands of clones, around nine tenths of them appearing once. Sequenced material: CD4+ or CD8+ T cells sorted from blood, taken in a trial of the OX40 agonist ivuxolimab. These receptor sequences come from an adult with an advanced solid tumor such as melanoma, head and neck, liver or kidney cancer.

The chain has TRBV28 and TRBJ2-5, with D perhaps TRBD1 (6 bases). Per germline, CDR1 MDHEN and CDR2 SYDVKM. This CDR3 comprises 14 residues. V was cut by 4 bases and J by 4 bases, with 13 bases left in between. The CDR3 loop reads CASSSYRVLETQYF. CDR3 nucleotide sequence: TGTGCCAGCAGTTCCTACAGGGTTTTAGAGACCCAGTACTTC.

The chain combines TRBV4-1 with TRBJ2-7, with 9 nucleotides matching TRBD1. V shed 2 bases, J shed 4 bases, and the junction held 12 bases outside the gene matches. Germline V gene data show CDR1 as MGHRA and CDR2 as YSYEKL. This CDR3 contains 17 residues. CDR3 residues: CASSQRAVDRGNYEQYF. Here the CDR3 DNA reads TGCGCCAGCAGCCAACGTGCCGTGGACAGGGGTAATTACGAGCAGTACTTC.